The subject of this entry is one T cell receptor (beta chain). Antigen: not known. The sample originates from a study of blood T cells in healthy people across ages. The wider study: Capture via template switching afforded approximately one barcoded beta molecule per two T cells.

V gave up 0 bases and J gave up 2 bases, with 10 bases separating them. Looked up from germline, CDR1 is SGDLS and CDR2 is YYNGEE. The CDR3 spans 15 residues. PCR was performed a second time for 7 to 11 cycles using a sample-barcoded 5' primer and a J-beta primer mix. All cDNA molecules were each tagged by a template-switch adaptor with 12 random nucleotides. TCRdb redid the calling of the 5' RACE reads with MiXCR, one entry per CDR3 protein. The table includes 1,800,000 or so distinct CDR3 sequences, about 39% detected once. General study results and limits: PBMC samples, being unsorted, prevented any conclusive comparison of naive and antigen-experienced cells. Naive T cell percentage and TCR beta diversity correlated strongly.

Sample: blood. This TCR was recovered from a human donor in good health. This chain uses TRBV9 with TRBJ2-3; TRBD1 or TRBD2 may be the D gene (5 bases each). This chain's CDR3 is CASSVESGLTDTQYF. The CDR3 nucleotides read TGTGCCAGCAGCGTAGAATCGGGGCTCACAGATACGCAGTATTTT.